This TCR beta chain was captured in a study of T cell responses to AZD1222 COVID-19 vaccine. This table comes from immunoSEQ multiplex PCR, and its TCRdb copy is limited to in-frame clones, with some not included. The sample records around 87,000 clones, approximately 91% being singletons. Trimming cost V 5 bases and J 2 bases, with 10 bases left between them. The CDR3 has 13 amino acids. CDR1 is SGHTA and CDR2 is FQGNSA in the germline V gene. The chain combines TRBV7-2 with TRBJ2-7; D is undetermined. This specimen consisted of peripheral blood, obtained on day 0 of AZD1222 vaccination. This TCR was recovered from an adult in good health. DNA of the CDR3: TGTGCCAGCAGCGACACGGCCACCTACGAGCAGTACTTC. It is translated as CASSDTATYEQYF. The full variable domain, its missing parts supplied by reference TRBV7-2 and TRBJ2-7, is GAGVSQSPSNKVTEKGKDVELRCDPISGHTALYWYRQSLGQGLEFLIYFQGNSAPDKSGLPSDRFSAERTGGSVSTLTIQRTQQEDSAVYLCASSDTATYEQYFGPGTRLTVT.